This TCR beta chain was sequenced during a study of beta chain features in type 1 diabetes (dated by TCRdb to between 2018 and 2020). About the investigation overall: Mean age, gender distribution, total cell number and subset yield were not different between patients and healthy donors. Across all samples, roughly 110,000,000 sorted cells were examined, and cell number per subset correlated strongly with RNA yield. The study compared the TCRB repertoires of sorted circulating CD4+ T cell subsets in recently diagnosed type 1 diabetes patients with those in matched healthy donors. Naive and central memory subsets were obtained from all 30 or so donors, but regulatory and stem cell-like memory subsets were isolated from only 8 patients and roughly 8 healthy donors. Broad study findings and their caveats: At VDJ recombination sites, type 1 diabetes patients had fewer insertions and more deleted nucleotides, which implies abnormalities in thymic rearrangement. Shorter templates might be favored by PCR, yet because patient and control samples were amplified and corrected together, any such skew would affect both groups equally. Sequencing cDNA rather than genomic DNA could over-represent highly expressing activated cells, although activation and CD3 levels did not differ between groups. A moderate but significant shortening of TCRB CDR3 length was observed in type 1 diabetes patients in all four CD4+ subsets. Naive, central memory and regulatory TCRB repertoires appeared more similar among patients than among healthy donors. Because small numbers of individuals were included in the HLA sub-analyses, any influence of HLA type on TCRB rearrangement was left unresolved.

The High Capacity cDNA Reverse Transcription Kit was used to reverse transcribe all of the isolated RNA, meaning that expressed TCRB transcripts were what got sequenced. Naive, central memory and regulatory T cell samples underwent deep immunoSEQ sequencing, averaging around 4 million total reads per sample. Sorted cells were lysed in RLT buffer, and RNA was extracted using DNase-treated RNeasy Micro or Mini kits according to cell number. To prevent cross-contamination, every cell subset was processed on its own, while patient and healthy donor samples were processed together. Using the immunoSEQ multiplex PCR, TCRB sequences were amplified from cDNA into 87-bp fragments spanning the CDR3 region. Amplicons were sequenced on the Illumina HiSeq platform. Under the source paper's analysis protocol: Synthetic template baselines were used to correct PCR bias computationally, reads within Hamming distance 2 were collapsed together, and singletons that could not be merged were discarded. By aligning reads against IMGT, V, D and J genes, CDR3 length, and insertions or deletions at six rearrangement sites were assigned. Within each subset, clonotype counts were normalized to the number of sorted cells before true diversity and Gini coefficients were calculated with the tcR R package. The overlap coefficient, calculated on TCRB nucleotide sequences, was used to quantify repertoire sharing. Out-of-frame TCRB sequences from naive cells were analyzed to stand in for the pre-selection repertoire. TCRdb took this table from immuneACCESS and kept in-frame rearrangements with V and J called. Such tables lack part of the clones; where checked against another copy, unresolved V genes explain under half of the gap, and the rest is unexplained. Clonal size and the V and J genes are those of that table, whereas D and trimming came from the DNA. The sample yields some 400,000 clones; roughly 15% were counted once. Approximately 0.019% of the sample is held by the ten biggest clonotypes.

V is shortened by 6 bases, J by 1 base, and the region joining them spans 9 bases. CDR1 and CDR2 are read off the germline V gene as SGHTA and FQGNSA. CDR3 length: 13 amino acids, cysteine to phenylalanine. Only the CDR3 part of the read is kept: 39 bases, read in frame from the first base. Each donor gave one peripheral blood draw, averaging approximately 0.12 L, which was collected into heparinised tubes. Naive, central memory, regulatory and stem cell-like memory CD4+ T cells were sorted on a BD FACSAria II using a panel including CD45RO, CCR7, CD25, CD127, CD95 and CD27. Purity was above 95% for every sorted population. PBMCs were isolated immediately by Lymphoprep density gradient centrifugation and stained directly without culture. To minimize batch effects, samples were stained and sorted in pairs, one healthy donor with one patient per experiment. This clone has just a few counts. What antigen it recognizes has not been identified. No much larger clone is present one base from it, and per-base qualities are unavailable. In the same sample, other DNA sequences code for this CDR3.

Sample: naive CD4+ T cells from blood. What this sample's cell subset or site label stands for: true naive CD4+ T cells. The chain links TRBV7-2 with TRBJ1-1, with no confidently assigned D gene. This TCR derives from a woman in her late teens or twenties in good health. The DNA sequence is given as TGTGCCAGCAGTTTGCAGGAGAACACTGAAGCTTTCTTT. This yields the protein CASSLQENTEAFF.